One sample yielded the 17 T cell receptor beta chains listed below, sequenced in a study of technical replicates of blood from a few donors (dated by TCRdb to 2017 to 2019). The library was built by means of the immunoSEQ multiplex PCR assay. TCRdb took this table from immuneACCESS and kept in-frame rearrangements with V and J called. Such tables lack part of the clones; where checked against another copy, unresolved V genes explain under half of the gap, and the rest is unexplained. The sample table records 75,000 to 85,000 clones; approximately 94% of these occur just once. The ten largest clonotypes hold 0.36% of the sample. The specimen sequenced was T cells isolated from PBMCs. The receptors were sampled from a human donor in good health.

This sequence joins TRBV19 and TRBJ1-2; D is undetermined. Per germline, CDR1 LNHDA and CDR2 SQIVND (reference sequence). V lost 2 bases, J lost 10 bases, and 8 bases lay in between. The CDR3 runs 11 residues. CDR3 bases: TGTGCCAGTAGTATATCTGGCCACTACACCTTC. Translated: CASSISGHYTF. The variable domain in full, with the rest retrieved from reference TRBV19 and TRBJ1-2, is DGGITQSPKYLFRKEGQNVTLSCEQNLNHDAMYWYRQDPGQGLRLIYYSQIVNDFQKGDIAEGYSVSREKKESFPLTVTSAQKNPTAFYLCASSISGHYTFGSGTRLTVV.

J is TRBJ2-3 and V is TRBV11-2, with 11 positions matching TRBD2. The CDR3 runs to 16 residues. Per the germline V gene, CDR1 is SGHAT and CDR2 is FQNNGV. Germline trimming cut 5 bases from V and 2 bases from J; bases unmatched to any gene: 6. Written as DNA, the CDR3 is TGTGCCAGCAGCGCCCGGACTAGCGGGCTCACAGATACGCAGTATTTT. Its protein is CASSARTSGLTDTQYF. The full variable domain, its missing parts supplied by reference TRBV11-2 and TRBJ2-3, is EAGVAQSPRYKIIEKRQSVAFWCNPISGHATLYWYQQILGQGPKLLIQFQNNGVVDDSQLPKDRFSAERLKGVDSTLKIQPAKLEDSAVYLCASSARTSGLTDTQYFGPGTRLTVL.

The CDR3 reads CASSPGLGNTEAFF. The CDR3 nucleotides read TGTGCCAGTAGTCCGGGACTTGGGAACACTGAAGCTTTCTTT. J is TRBJ1-1 and V is TRBV19; D perhaps matches TRBD1 (5 bases). V dropped 5 bases and J dropped 1 base, with 11 bases sitting between them. The CDR3 consists of 14 residues. The germline gives CDR1 LNHDA, CDR2 SQIVND (reference sequence). Filled out from reference TRBV19 and TRBJ1-1, the complete variable domain reads DGGITQSPKYLFRKEGQNVTLSCEQNLNHDAMYWYRQDPGQGLRLIYYSQIVNDFQKGDIAEGYSVSREKKESFPLTVTSAQKNPTAFYLCASSPGLGNTEAFFGQGTRLTVV.

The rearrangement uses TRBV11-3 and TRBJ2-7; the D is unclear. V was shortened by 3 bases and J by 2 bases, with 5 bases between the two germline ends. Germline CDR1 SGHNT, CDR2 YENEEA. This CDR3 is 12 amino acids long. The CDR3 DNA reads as TGTGCCAGCAGCTTTACAACCTACGAGCAGTACTTC. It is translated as CASSFTTYEQYF.

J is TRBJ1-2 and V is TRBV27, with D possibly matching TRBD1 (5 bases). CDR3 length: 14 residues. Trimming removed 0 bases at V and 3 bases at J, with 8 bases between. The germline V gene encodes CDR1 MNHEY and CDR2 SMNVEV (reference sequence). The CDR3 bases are TGTGCCAGCAGTTTATCATGGGGCGACTATGGCTACACCTTC. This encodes CASSLSWGDYGYTF.

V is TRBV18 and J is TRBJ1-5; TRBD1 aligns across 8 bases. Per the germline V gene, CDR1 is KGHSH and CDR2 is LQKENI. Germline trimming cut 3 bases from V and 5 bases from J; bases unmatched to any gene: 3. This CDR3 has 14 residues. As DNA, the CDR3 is TGTGCCAGCTCACCCCAGGGGGCGTATCAGCCCCAGCATTTT. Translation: CASSPQGAYQPQHF.

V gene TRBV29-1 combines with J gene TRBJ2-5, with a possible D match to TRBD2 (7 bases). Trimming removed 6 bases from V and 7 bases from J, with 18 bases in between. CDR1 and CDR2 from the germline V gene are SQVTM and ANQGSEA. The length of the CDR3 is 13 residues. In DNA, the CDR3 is TGCAGCGTCCAAGGGGGGGGACTCTCGACCCAGTACTTC. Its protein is CSVQGGGLSTQYF.

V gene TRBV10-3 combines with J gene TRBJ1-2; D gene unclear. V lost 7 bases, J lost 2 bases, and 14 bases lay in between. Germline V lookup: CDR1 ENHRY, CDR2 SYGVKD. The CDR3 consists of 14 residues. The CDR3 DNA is TGTGCCATCACCCAATACGAGGGCAACTATGGCTACACCTTC. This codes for CAITQYEGNYGYTF.

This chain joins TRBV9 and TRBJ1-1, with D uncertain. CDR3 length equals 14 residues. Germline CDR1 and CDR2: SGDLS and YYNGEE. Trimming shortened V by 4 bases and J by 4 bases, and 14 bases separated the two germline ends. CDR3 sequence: CASSPQAPGTEAFF. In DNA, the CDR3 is TGTGCCAGCAGCCCCCAGGCCCCTGGCACTGAAGCTTTCTTT.

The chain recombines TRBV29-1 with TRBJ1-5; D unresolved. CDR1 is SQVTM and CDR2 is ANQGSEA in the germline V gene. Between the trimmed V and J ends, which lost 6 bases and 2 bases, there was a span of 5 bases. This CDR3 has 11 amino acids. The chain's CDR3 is CSVQRNQPQHF. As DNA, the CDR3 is TGCAGCGTACAGCGCAATCAGCCCCAGCATTTT.

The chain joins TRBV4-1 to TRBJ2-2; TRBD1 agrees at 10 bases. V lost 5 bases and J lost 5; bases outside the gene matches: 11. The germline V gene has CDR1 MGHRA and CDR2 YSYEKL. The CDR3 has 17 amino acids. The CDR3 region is CASSSEKWDRGTGELFF. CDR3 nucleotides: TGCGCCAGCAGCTCTGAAAAGTGGGACAGGGGAACCGGGGAGCTGTTTTTT.

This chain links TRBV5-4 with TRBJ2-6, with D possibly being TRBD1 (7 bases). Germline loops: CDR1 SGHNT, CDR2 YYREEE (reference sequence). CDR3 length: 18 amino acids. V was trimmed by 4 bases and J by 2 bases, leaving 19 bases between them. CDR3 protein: CASSPETGRFAGANVLTF. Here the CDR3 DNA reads TGTGCCAGCAGCCCAGAGACAGGGAGGTTTGCTGGGGCCAACGTCCTGACTTTC.

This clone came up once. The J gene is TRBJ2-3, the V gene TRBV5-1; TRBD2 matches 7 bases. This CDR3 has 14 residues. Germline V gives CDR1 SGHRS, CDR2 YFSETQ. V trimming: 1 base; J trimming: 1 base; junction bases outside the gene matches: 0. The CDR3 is CASSLLAGTDTQYF. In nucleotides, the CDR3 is TGCGCCAGCAGCTTGCTAGCGGGCACAGATACGCAGTATTTT.

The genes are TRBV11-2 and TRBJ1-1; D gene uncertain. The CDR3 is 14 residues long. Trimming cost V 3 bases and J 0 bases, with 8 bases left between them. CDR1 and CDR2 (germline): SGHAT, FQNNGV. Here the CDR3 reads CASSLSGLNTEAFF. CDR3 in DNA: TGTGCCAGCAGCTTGTCCGGGTTGAACACTGAAGCTTTCTTT.

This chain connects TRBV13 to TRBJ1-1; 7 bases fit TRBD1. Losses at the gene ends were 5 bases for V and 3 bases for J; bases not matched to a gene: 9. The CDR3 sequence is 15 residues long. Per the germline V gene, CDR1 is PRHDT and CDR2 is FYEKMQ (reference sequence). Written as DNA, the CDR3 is TGTGCCAGCAGCGAATTGACAGGGTCGGACACTGAAGCTTTCTTT. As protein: CASSELTGSDTEAFF.

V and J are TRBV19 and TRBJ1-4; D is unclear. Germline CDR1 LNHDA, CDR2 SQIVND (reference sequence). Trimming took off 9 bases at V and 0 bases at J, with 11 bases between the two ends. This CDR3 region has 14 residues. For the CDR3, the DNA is TGTGCCAGCAGACGGGGAGCAACTAATGAAAAACTGTTTTTT. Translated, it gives CASRRGATNEKLFF.

The CDR3 is CASSAGPYNEQFF. CDR3 in DNA: TGTGCCAGTAGTGCGGGCCCGTACAATGAGCAGTTCTTC. The chain has TRBV19 and TRBJ2-1; perhaps TRBD2 as D (5 bases). Germline values: CDR1 LNHDA, CDR2 SQIVND (reference sequence). The CDR3 is made up of 13 amino acids. The V end lost 5 bases, the J end lost 4 bases, and 9 bases lay between the germline ends.